The subject of this entry is one T cell receptor (beta chain). Its antigen remains unidentified. It has no much larger one-base neighbor in the sample; base qualities were not kept. Library preparation used 5' RACE. This sample was sequenced with an Illumina HiSeq 2500. The second PCR ran for about 6 to 11 cycles and used a J-beta primer mix along with a sample-barcoded 5' primer. A unique molecular identifier was introduced onto each TCR beta cDNA molecule by a template-switch 5' adaptor carrying 12 random nucleotides. Each sample yielded at least 3 million CDR3-containing paired-end reads. First-strand cDNA synthesis was performed from all RNA using the Mint cDNA synthesis kit, with priming by a TRBC-specific oligonucleotide. After uracil-DNA glycosylase treatment, a first 18-cycle PCR used universal primers M1SS and BC2_uni_R on all cDNA. Per the original workflow: Each sample was normalized by randomly selecting 1 million high-quality reads, each carrying a distinct molecular identifier. Instead of being binned into consensus sequences, reads that shared molecular identifiers were thrown out. CDR3 identification, clonotype clustering and error correction used MiTCR with a Q25 quality threshold and the strictest error-elimination algorithm. A nonparametric unseen species model using Euler transformation provided a lower-bound estimate of total TCR beta diversity. Clones were called with MiXCR by TCRdb after fastp trimmed the public reads at Q25, and only in-frame beta chains were retained. Rows are combined by CDR3 protein, so each entry shows the most common genes and DNA. None of the V and J calls come from the authors' own analysis; TCRdb made them. Recorded for this sample are some 1,500,000 distinct CDR3 sequences; 40% to 45% of them occurred a single time. More than 4% of the sample is in the top ten clones.

These data come from a study of blood T cells in healthy people across ages (dated by TCRdb to between 2015 and 2016). As for the study more broadly: In model experiments, roughly one uniquely barcoded TCR beta cDNA molecule per two T cells was captured by template switching. Age-related changes in TCR beta repertoire diversity were measured in the study by deep sequencing normalized with unique cDNA molecular identifiers. The donors were split into four age groups: young (average around 15 years), middle-aged (about 40), aged (about 56) and long-lived (under 85). To avoid experimental bias, donors of different ages were randomly spread across the sequencing lanes. Using the same blood draw, the study looked at two additional independent replicas of 1 million unique cDNA reads for two donors, one aged 18 to 30 and the other aged 80 or older. Overall results and qualifications from the work: Because donor CMV infection status was unknown, age-related changes in expanded clonotypes were potentially confounded. Because profiling used bulk unsorted PBMCs, naive and antigen-experienced compartments could not be compared conclusively. Observed TCR beta diversity correlated strongly with the percentage of naive T cells measured by flow cytometry. As age increased, observed TCR beta diversity per million T cells dropped in a roughly linear way, and a significant reduction was already evident by age about 40. Compared with the aged group, the long-lived group had more naive CD4+ T cells, fewer expanded clones and increased TCR diversity, suggesting age selection. Estimates of total diversity based on one million sequenced T cells were regarded as lower bounds and as underestimates.

From cysteine to phenylalanine, the CDR3 is 12 amino acids long. Only the CDR3 portion is preserved as DNA: 36 bases, with reading frame beginning at the first base. The germline V and J ends show losses of 3 bases and 13 bases respectively, and no gene match explains 6 bases of the junction. The 40 or so donors, aged about 6 to 95 years, were systemically healthy Caucasian individuals from Russia. Each donor gave 9.5 to 10 milliliters of peripheral blood, drawn into EDTA-treated Vacutainer tubes. Ficoll-Paque density-gradient centrifugation was used to isolate PBMCs, with at least 6 million obtained per sample. Total RNA, at least 6 micrograms per sample, was extracted from PBMCs with Trizol reagent. For every donor, an aliquot of PBMCs went through flow cytometry to measure the percentages of naive CD45RAhigh/CD27high T cells.

The clonotype originates from a woman aged 18-29 years in good health. The rearranged segments are TRBV12-3 or TRBV12-4 and TRBJ2-1; 7 bases in the middle match TRBD2. The material sequenced was blood. The CDR3 sequence is CASSLPAGTQFF. The bases read TGTGCCAGCAGTTTGCCAGCGGGGACCCAGTTCTTC.